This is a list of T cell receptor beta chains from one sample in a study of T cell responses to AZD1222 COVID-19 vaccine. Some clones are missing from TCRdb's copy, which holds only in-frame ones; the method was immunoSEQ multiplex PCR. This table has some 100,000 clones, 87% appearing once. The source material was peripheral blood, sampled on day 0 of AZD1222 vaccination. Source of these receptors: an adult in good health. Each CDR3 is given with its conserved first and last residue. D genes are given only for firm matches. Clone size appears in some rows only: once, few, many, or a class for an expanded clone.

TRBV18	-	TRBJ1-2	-	TGTGCCAGCTCCCCCTCTGCCCAGGATGGCTACACCTTC	CASSPSAQDGYTF
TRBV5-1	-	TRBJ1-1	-	TGCGCCAGCAGCCAGACAGTAGGGGGTAACACTGAAGCTTTCTTT	CASSQTVGGNTEAFF
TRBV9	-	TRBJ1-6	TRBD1	TGTGCCAGCAGCGCACAGAAGACAGGGTCACTTAATTCACCCCTCCACTTT	CASSAQKTGSLNSPLHF
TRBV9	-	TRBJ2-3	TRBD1	TGTGCCAGCAGCGCCCGGACAGGGACCTCTAGCACAGATACGCAGTATTTT	CASSARTGTSSTDTQYF
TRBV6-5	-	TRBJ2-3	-	TGTGCCAGCCCCGGGGGAGCAGATACGCAGTATTTT	CASPGGADTQYF
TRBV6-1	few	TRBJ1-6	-	TGTGCCAGCAGTGAAGCCCCCCAGGGCAGGACTTCACCCCTCCACTTT	CASSEAPQGRTSPLHF
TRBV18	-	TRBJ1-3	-	TGTGCCAGCTCCCCTTCAGGGGCCTCTGGAAACACCATATATTTT	CASSPSGASGNTIYF
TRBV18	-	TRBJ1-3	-	TGTGCCAGCTCACCATCCAGACAGGCCTCTGGAAACACCATATATTTT	CASSPSRQASGNTIYF
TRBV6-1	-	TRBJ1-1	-	TGTGCCAGCAGTGAAGCCTTAACAGGGATGGCTTTCTTT	CASSEALTGMAFF
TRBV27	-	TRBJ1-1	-	TGTGCCAGCAGTTTTTGGGGGGACACTGAAGCTTTCTTT	CASSFWGDTEAFF
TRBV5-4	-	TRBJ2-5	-	TGTGCCAGCAGCCACGACAGGACCCTCCAAGAGACCCAGTACTTC	CASSHDRTLQETQYF
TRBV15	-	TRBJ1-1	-	TGTGCCACCAGCAGGGGCCAGTCTTTTGGGGCTTTCTTT	CATSRGQSFGAFF
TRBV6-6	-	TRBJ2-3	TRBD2	TGTGCCAGCGGGCGGGGGGGCCCCACAGATACGCAGTATTTT	CASGRGGPTDTQYF
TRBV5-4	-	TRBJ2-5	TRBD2	TGTGCCAGCAGCCAGCGGGGGGACCAAGAGACCCAGTACTTC	CASSQRGDQETQYF
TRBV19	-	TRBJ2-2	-	TGTGCCAGTAGTGGGTCGTGGAGGGTGGGCACCGGGGAGCTGTTTTTT	CASSGSWRVGTGELFF
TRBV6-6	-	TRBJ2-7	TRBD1	TGTGCCAGCAGATCCGCGGACAGGAACTACGAGCAGTACTTC	CASRSADRNYEQYF
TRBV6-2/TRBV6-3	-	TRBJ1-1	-	TGTGCCAGCAGCTGGCCAGGGAACACTGAAGCTTTCTTT	CASSWPGNTEAFF
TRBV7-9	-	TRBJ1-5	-	TGTGCCAGCAGCTTAGAAGGGACATTTAGCAATCAGCCCCAGCATTTT	CASSLEGTFSNQPQHF
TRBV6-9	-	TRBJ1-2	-	TGTGCCAGCACCCCTAGGTGGTGGCATGGCTACACCTTC	CASTPRWWHGYTF
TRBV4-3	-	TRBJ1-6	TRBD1	TGCGCCAGCAGCCACACCGACAGGGAGAATTCACCCCTCCACTTT	CASSHTDRENSPLHF
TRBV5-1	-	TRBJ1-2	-	TGCGCCAGCAGCTTGGACAACTATGGCTACACCTTC	CASSLDNYGYTF
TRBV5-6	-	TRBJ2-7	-	TGTGCCAGCGCCTCTCATGGGCTAACCAGGGGCGAGCAGTACTTC	CASASHGLTRGEQYF
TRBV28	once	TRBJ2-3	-	TGTGCCAGCACCATTACTGGGTCCCTGAGCACAGATACGCAGTATTTT	CASTITGSLSTDTQYF
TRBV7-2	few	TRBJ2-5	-	TGTGCCAGCAGCTTAGAAGGACCCCGGACCCAGTACTTC	CASSLEGPRTQYF
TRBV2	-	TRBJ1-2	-	TGTGCCAGCACGGTACAGAACTATGGCTACACCTTC	CASTVQNYGYTF
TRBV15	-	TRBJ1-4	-	TGTGCCACCAGCAGAGAGGGGAGGGAAAAACTGTTTTTT	CATSREGREKLFF
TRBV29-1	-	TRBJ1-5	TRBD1	TGCAGCGTCGCGGACAGGGGGCATCAGCCCCAGCATTTT	CSVADRGHQPQHF
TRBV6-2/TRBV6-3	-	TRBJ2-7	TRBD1	TGTGCCAGCAGTTACTCGATATCGCGAGACAGGGGGAGGTACGAGCAGTACTTC	CASSYSISRDRGRYEQYF
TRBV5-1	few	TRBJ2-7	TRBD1	TGCGCCAGCAGCTCCTTTGGACAGGGGAAGGAGTACTTC	CASSSFGQGKEYF
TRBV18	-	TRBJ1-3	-	TGTGCCAGCTCACCAGCGGGGGCTGCAGGAAACACCATATATTTT	CASSPAGAAGNTIYF